This T cell receptor (beta chain) was documented in a study of CD8+ T cells in alopecia areata. Study summary: Administration of oral tofacitinib to treated patients was at 5 to 10 mg twice daily. It was 6 to 18 months of tofacitinib, and then there were 6 months off drug.

Researchers gathered lesional scalp punch biopsies and peripheral blood from patients with alopecia areata. V lost 5 bases and J 7 bases, leaving 18 bases between the germline ends. Germline V CDR1 and CDR2: SGHTA, FQGNSA. CDR3 length: 14 amino acids. Broader study findings: Lesional scalp, notably in alopecia totalis/universalis, had clonality above that of normal scalp. Sequencing of scalp tissue also captures the resident alphabeta T cells of normal skin.

Extracted from the samples, RNA was reverse transcribed into cDNA to serve as the sequencing template. Clones were read by immunoSEQ multiplex PCR, and TCRdb kept only the in-frame ones, dropping some. Of 7,000 to 7,500 clones in the sample, approximately 60% were seen once. This clone was seen more than once but under ten times. The antigen is undetermined. This receptor was taken from a human donor with alopecia areata. The V call is TRBV7-2, the J call TRBJ2-7; D not certain. The sequences come from skin, collected at week 0. CDR3 nucleotides: TGTGCCAGCAGCGAACAGACTTCCCTCAGAGAGCAGTACTTC. It yields the protein CASSEQTSLREQYF.